This TCR beta chain was captured in a study of shared clonotypes between healthy human individuals. Study-wide results and limits: Approximately 4.9% of naive CD4 clonotypes were shared across several donors. The four-donor shared clonotypes exceeded non-shared clonotypes in generation probability, with non-shared ones scoring lower. In general, naive subsets displayed greater estimated richness than memory subsets did.

In the case of this clone: Its antigen is unidentified.

CDR1 is SGHVS and CDR2 is FQNEAQ in the germline V gene. V lost 8 bases and J lost 2, with 13 bases in between. The CDR3 has 14 amino acids. Profiling relied on immunoSEQ multiplex PCR, and the TCRdb table lists in-frame clones only, not all of them. The repertoire holds roughly 1.4 million clones, around 98.5% seen once, with roughly 0.36% in the top ten. The sequenced material came from naive CD4+ T cells sorted from blood. As to subset: CD45RA+ positively selected. V gene TRBV7-8 combines with J gene TRBJ1-5, with a weak D call TRBD1 (6 bases). This clonotype was obtained from a young man in good health. The CDR3 nucleotides are TGTGCCAGCGGACAGAGGAGGGGCAATCAGCCCCAGCATTTT. This sequence encodes CASGQRRGNQPQHF. Full variable domain (remainder filled in from reference TRBV7-8 and TRBJ1-5): GAGVSQSPRYKVAKRGQDVALRCDPISGHVSLFWYQQALGQGPEFLTYFQNEAQLDKSGLPSDRFFAERPEGSVSTLKIQRTQQEDSAVYLCASGQRRGNQPQHFGDGTRLSIL.